This paragraph reports one T cell receptor (beta chain). The antigen remains undetermined. This sample was included in a study of radiotherapy plus CTLA-4 blockade in lung cancer. At the level of the study: Disease control was present in roughly a third of patients, and objective responses in approximately 20%.

Chemo-refractory metastatic non-small-cell lung cancer patients were treated with focal radiation plus CTLA-4 blockade with ipilimumab. CDR3 length: 17 residues. The J segment lost 1 base and the V segment lost 2 bases, leaving 9 bases of the junction unmatched. Germline assignment: CDR1 SGHKS and CDR2 YYEKEE (reference sequence). The study, taken as a whole, reports: Together with interferon-beta, which increased in serum after radiation, early dynamic changes in blood T cell clones were reportedly the best predictors of response. Tumor-derived TCR clones expanded in blood after radiotherapy plus ipilimumab.

Clones were sequenced by immunoSEQ multiplex PCR, and TCRdb holds only the in-frame ones, with some missing. The sample lists 50,000 to 65,000 clones, roughly 77% occurring once. This specimen was peripheral blood, taken from a patient treated with radiotherapy plus ipilimumab. The chain combines TRBV5-5 with TRBJ1-5; 7 bases fit TRBD1. The sequence was collected from a human donor with non-small cell lung cancer who had a complete response to radiotherapy plus ipilimumab. The chain's CDR3 is CASSLGGGGVSNQPQHF. The CDR3 bases are TGTGCCAGCAGCTTAGGAGGGGGCGGTGTGAGCAATCAGCCCCAGCATTTT. Drawing the rest from reference TRBV5-5 and TRBJ1-5, the complete variable domain is DAGVTQSPTHLIKTRGQQVTLRCSPISGHKSVSWYQQVLGQGPQFIFQYYEKEERGRGNFPDRFSARQFPNYSSELNVNALLLGDSALYLCASSLGGGGVSNQPQHFGDGTRLSIL.